This T cell receptor beta chain was recovered during a study of cytomegalovirus exposure and HLA in healthy donors. Across the study: Per a later analysis, the approximately 690 first-cohort and under 150 validation repertoires shared one platform. Study-level findings and limits: There were under 200 TCR beta chains listed as cytomegalovirus-associated. Reported results showed that the classifier diagnosed cytomegalovirus status with high specificity and sensitivity.

Using immunoSEQ multiplex PCR, the repertoire was profiled, and TCRdb retains in-frame clones only, with some absent. Among around 130,000 clones listed, over 65% were seen once. The germline CDR1 and CDR2 sequences are LGHNA and YNFKEQ. This CDR3 spans 16 amino acids. J gave up 2 bases and V 5 bases, and 11 bases lay outside the gene matches. As for this clone: The antigen remains unidentified.

The clonotype comes from a woman under 40 in good health and CMV-seronegative. The chain carries TRBV4-2 and TRBJ2-7, with 8 bases identical to TRBD2. The sample was PBMCs. The CDR3 coding sequence is TGTGCCAGCAGCTCGGGGGGGCGGGGGCTAACCTACGAGCAGTACTTC. Translation gives CASSSGGRGLTYEQYF.